This entry lists 10 T cell receptor beta chains sequenced from one sample in a study of blood T cell repertoires in COVID-19. Assay: immunoSEQ multiplex PCR; the TCRdb copy retains only in-frame clones and omits some. The sample yields under 85,000 clones, roughly 85% seen once. The sequencing input was peripheral blood. Source of these receptors: a man older than 75 with acute or convalescent COVID-19.

The V call is TRBV27, the J call TRBJ1-4; 9 positions agree with TRBD1. V gave up 5 bases and J gave up 8 bases; unmatched junction bases: 9. The CDR3 is made up of 15 amino acids. Germline CDR1 reads MNHEY; CDR2 reads SMNVEV (reference sequence). Written as DNA, the CDR3 is TGTGCCAGCAGTCAATCCGGGACAGGGAAAGAAAAACTGTTTTTT. Its translation: CASSQSGTGKEKLFF.

The J gene is TRBJ1-1, the V gene TRBV2; 8 nucleotides align to TRBD1. The CDR3 contains 15 residues. The V gene end was trimmed by 6 bases and the J gene end by 4 bases; junction bases not matched to a gene: 10. The V gene's germline CDR1 is SNHLY and CDR2 FYNNEI. The CDR3 reads CASSLYRGGSTEAFF. The CDR3 DNA is TGTGCCAGCAGCTTATACAGGGGGGGTAGCACTGAAGCTTTCTTT.

This clone was recorded a few times. This chain links TRBV4-1 with TRBJ2-3; D perhaps matches TRBD2 (6 bases). The CDR3 contains 15 residues. The V gene lost 5 bases and the J gene lost 5 bases, with 17 bases spanning the gap. Germline CDR1 and CDR2: MGHRA and YSYEKL. DNA of the CDR3: TGCGCCAGCAGCAATAACCGGGAGTACGAAGATACGCAGTATTTT. As protein: CASSNNREYEDTQYF.

This chain connects TRBV5-1 to TRBJ2-1; 9 nucleotides agree with TRBD2. Germline V gives CDR1 SGHRS, CDR2 YFSETQ. The CDR3 extends over 15 amino acids. Trimming took 0 bases from V and 5 from J; bases not matched to a gene: 3. For the CDR3, the DNA is TGCGCCAGCAGCTTGGTAGCGGGAGAAAACAATGAGCAGTTCTTC. Translation: CASSLVAGENNEQFF. The variable domain in full, with the rest retrieved from reference TRBV5-1 and TRBJ2-1, is KAGVTQTPRYLIKTRGQQVTLSCSPISGHRSVSWYQQTPGQGLQFLFEYFSETQRNKGNFPGRFSGRQFSNSRSEMNVSTLELGDSALYLCASSLVAGENNEQFFGPGTRLTVL.

This clone was recorded a few times. The gene calls are TRBV10-3 and TRBJ1-2, with a weak D call TRBD1 (5 bases). V was pared by 3 bases and J by 5 bases, with 16 bases between. Germline CDR1 reads ENHRY; CDR2 reads SYGVKD. The CDR3 loop spans 15 amino acids. CDR3 protein: CAISEPGKSAYGYTF. As DNA, the CDR3 is TGTGCCATCAGTGAACCAGGGAAAAGTGCTTATGGCTACACCTTC.

J is TRBJ2-3 and V is TRBV5-8, with 7 bases lining up with TRBD1. This CDR3 is 15 amino acids long. CDR1 is SGHTS and CDR2 is YDEGEE in the germline V gene. With V trimmed by 0 bases and J by 7 bases, 8 bases remained unmatched. This CDR3 is CASSLGVTGMNTQYF. The CDR3 DNA is TGTGCCAGCAGCTTGGGGGTGACAGGGATGAATACGCAGTATTTT.

The genes are TRBV7-2 and TRBJ2-1, with 11 bases identical to TRBD2. This CDR3 is built from 16 residues. Germline V gene lookup returns CDR1 SGHTA and CDR2 FQGNSA. Trimming took 5 bases from V and 1 from J; bases not matched to a gene: 4. CDR3 protein: CASSALAGGSYNEQFF. The CDR3, as DNA: TGTGCCAGCAGCGCTCTAGCGGGGGGATCCTACAATGAGCAGTTCTTC.

This clone was recorded only once. The chain links TRBV28 to TRBJ2-7, with 8 bases that match TRBD1. Per the germline V gene, CDR1 is MDHEN and CDR2 is SYDVKM. With 3 bases clipped from V and 0 bases from J, the junction kept 4 bases outside the gene matches. The CDR3 is 15 amino acids. The CDR3 DNA follows: TGTGCCAGCAGTTTCCGGGACAGGTCCTCCTACGAGCAGTACTTC. It is translated as CASSFRDRSSYEQYF.

V is TRBV24-1 and J is TRBJ2-1; D ambiguous. CDR1 and CDR2 (germline): KGHDR, SFDVKD. The V end lost 0 bases, the J end lost 5 bases, and 10 bases lay between the germline ends. The CDR3 extends over 15 amino acids. CDR3 nucleotides: TGTGCCACCAGTGATTTGCGGTCAGGAAACAATGAGCAGTTCTTC. Amino acids: CATSDLRSGNNEQFF.

The rearrangement uses TRBV5-1 and TRBJ1-1; TRBD1 matches 8 bases. CDR1 and CDR2 (germline): SGHRS, YFSETQ. V shed 4 bases and J 6 bases; nucleotides not matched to a gene: 14. The CDR3 spans 16 residues. This chain's CDR3 is CASSPRNGQGEAEAFF. In nucleotides, the CDR3 is TGCGCCAGCAGCCCCCGAAATGGACAGGGTGAGGCTGAAGCTTTCTTT.